The present T cell receptor beta chain was sequenced within a study of blood T cell repertoires in COVID-19. Study-wide background: Sources were T cells, B-cell-depleted T cells, or PBMCs; the material itself was cDNA or gDNA.

This clone was seen only a few times. This CDR3 spans 13 amino acids. J lost 7 bases, V lost 5 bases, and 6 bases had no gene match. CDR1 is MDHEN, CDR2 SYDVKM, per germline. Authors' data handling: Reference gene primers were amplified, and this amplification served to estimate nucleated cell counts. Assay used: immunoSEQ multiplex PCR; TCRdb lists only in-frame clones, some missing. The D gene and trimming were derived from the DNA, and the V and J assignments and clone size from that table. The sample lists 270,000 or so clones; under 90% were seen once. This sequence originates from a woman aged 60 to 75 with active or convalescent COVID-19. The chain is built from TRBV28 and TRBJ1-2; TRBD1 agrees at 8 bases. Source material: peripheral blood. The CDR3 region has the DNA TGTGCCAGCAGTCCTTTCAGGGGGCTTGGCTACACCTTC. Residues: CASSPFRGLGYTF.